The 19 T cell receptor beta chains below were found in one sample sequenced in a study of cytomegalovirus exposure and HLA in healthy donors. This PCR relied on a set of 60 Vbeta primers and 13 Jbeta primers. Using immunoSEQ multiplex PCR, the repertoire was profiled, and TCRdb retains in-frame clones only, with some absent. This table has 140,000 or so clones, about a tenth appearing once. The sequencing input was PBMCs. The receptors shown here come from a male donor in good health and CMV-seronegative.

There are a few counts of this clone. The J gene is TRBJ2-4, the V gene TRBV5-1; 10 bases match TRBD2. Germline loops: CDR1 SGHRS, CDR2 YFSETQ. Unmatched junction bases numbered 6, after V lost 0 bases and J lost 3 bases. This CDR3 comprises 17 residues. The CDR3 region is CASSLATSGAYKNIQYF. The CDR3 bases are TGCGCCAGCAGCTTGGCAACTAGCGGGGCGTACAAAAACATTCAGTACTTC. Full variable domain (missing parts from reference TRBV5-1 and TRBJ2-4): KAGVTQTPRYLIKTRGQQVTLSCSPISGHRSVSWYQQTPGQGLQFLFEYFSETQRNKGNFPGRFSGRQFSNSRSEMNVSTLELGDSALYLCASSLATSGAYKNIQYFGAGTRLSVL.

A few counts support this clone. The V call is TRBV19, the J call TRBJ2-1; 12 nucleotides agree with TRBD2. V trimming: 7 bases; J trimming: 6 bases; junction bases outside the gene matches: 7. The length of the CDR3 is 15 residues. Germline V CDR1 and CDR2: LNHDA, SQIVND (reference sequence). The CDR3 DNA is TGTGCCAGTACCGGACTAGCGGGACGTATCAATGAGCAGTTCTTC. It is translated as CASTGLAGRINEQFF.

The chain has TRBV5-4 and TRBJ2-1; TRBD2 aligns across 8 bases. The CDR3 runs 17 residues. J gave up 0 bases and V 4 bases, and 9 bases lay outside the gene matches. Germline V gene sequence: CDR1 SGHNT, CDR2 YYREEE (reference sequence). CDR3 nucleotide sequence: TGTGCCAGCAGCCCTCGGAGCGGGGGTTTCTCCTACAATGAGCAGTTCTTC. This gives the protein CASSPRSGGFSYNEQFF.

The chain links TRBV7-9 to TRBJ1-2; no definite D call. The CDR3 sequence is 12 residues long. Germline V gene sequence: CDR1 SEHNR, CDR2 FQNEAQ (reference sequence). V gave up 1 base and J gave up 5 bases, with 5 bases separating them. CDR3 coding DNA: TGTGCCAGCAGCTTAGGCGGATATGGCTACACCTTC. This translates into CASSLGGYGYTF.

The V gene is TRBV28, the J gene TRBJ1-5; no reliable D call. Per the germline V gene, CDR1 is MDHEN and CDR2 is SYDVKM. V lost 2 bases to trimming and J lost 7 bases, with 12 bases between them. The CDR3 extends over 14 amino acids. The CDR3 reads CASSLPLSAQPQHF. For the CDR3, the DNA is TGTGCCAGCAGTTTACCCCTCAGCGCGCAGCCCCAGCATTTT.

This clone has only a few counts. The rearrangement joins TRBV4-2 to TRBJ2-2; TRBD1 is a possible D gene (5 bases). The germline CDR1 and CDR2 sequences are LGHNA and YNFKEQ. The germline V and J ends were trimmed by 1 base and 5 bases, with 11 bases remaining between them. The CDR3 spans 15 residues. The CDR3 bases are TGTGCCAGCAGCCAAGTTGAGAAGGGGACCGGGGAGCTGTTTTTT. Amino acids: CASSQVEKGTGELFF.

V is TRBV19 and J is TRBJ1-1, with 7 bases identical to TRBD1. This CDR3 spans 14 amino acids. V lost 5 bases, J lost 5 bases, and 8 bases stayed unmatched. Germline lookup yields CDR1 LNHDA and CDR2 SQIVND (reference sequence). The CDR3 DNA follows: TGTGCCAGTAGTTGGAGACAGGGATGGACTGAAGCTTTCTTT. Translation: CASSWRQGWTEAFF.

The CDR3 nucleotides are TGTGCCAGCAGGGGGTTTGGGCGGGGGGGCACAGATACGCAGTATTTT. Protein product: CASRGFGRGGTDTQYF. This rearrangement joins TRBV2 to TRBJ2-3, with 8 bases fitting TRBD2. Losses at the gene ends were 6 bases for V and 1 base for J; bases not matched to a gene: 9. Germline CDR1 and CDR2: SNHLY and FYNNEI. This CDR3 has 16 residues.

The chain links TRBV21-1 to TRBJ2-3; whether TRBD1, the table's D call, matches the DNA was not checked. TRBV21-1 is assigned pseudogene status. The CDR3 loop spans 15 amino acids. The DNA for the CDR3 is TGTGCCAGCAGCTCACGGGACAGGGTCACAGATACGCAGTATTTT. It yields the protein CASSSRDRVTDTQYF.

This clone was observed a few times. Other nucleotide sequences in the sample specify the same CDR3. CDR3 in DNA: TGTGCCAGCAGCCTCCCGGGGTCCTACGAGCAGTACTTC. Residues: CASSLPGSYEQYF. This chain uses TRBV7-9 with TRBJ2-7, with a possible D match to TRBD2 (5 bases). CDR3 length: 13 amino acids. Germline V gene sequence: CDR1 SEHNR, CDR2 FQNEAQ (reference sequence). Trimming took off 5 bases at V and 1 base at J, with 9 bases between the two ends.

The rearrangement joins TRBV27 to TRBJ2-2, with 7 bases that match TRBD2. CDR1 is MNHEY, CDR2 SMNVEV, per germline (reference sequence). The CDR3 is 14 residues long. V lost 6 bases and J lost 6; bases outside the gene matches: 7. As DNA, the CDR3 is TGTGCCAGCAGAGGCGGGAGTTTTTCCGGGGAGCTGTTTTTT. It codes for CASRGGSFSGELFF.

This clone has just a few counts. The rearrangement uses TRBV7-2 and TRBJ2-2; 12 bases agree with TRBD2. Germline CDR1 is SGHTA and CDR2 is FQGNSA. V lost 1 base to trimming and J lost 0 bases; unmatched junction nucleotides: 3. The CDR3 consists of 18 residues. CDR3 sequence: CASSLDRTSGTNTGELFF. CDR3 nucleotides: TGTGCCAGCAGCTTAGATCGGACTAGCGGGACGAACACCGGGGAGCTGTTTTTT. Combining the CDR3 with reference TRBV7-2 and TRBJ2-2 gives the whole variable domain GAGVSQSPSNKVTEKGKDVELRCDPISGHTALYWYRQSLGQGLEFLIYFQGNSAPDKSGLPSDRFSAERTGGSVSTLTIQRTQQEDSAVYLCASSLDRTSGTNTGELFFGEGSRLTVL.

This chain connects TRBV6-5 to TRBJ2-2, with a tentative D call TRBD2 (6 bases). The CDR3 contains 16 residues. V lost 0 bases and J lost 5, with 13 bases in between. Germline V lookup: CDR1 MNHEY, CDR2 SVGAGI. As DNA, the CDR3 is TGTGCCAGCAGTTACTCGGGACTCAAAGGGACCGGGGAGCTGTTTTTT. Protein product: CASSYSGLKGTGELFF.

This clone was seen a handful of times. The V and J genes are TRBV5-1 and TRBJ2-5; 11 positions agree with TRBD2. The CDR3 is made up of 14 amino acids. CDR1 is SGHRS and CDR2 is YFSETQ in the germline V gene. The V segment lost 5 bases and the J segment 3 bases; nucleotides outside the gene matches: 3. The CDR3 spells CASSTGLAEETQYF. Written as DNA, the CDR3 is TGCGCCAGCAGTACGGGACTAGCGGAAGAGACCCAGTACTTC.

The chain employs TRBV5-1 and TRBJ1-2, with a tentative D call TRBD1 (6 bases). The CDR3 consists of 13 residues. V gave up 4 bases and J gave up 7 bases, with 14 bases separating them. Germline lookup yields CDR1 SGHRS and CDR2 YFSETQ. Written as DNA, the CDR3 is TGCGCCAGCAGCCCCGAGGGGGTAGCTGGCTACACCTTC. As protein: CASSPEGVAGYTF.

There are a few counts of this clone. The rearrangement links TRBV29-1 to TRBJ2-7; TRBD2 aligns across 9 bases. The length of the CDR3 is 16 residues. V gave up 1 base and J gave up 2 bases; unmatched junction bases: 9. Per germline, CDR1 SQVTM and CDR2 ANQGSEA. The CDR3 DNA reads as TGCAGCGTTGAAGGTCAGGCTAGCGGGACTACCTACGAGCAGTACTTC. Translated, it gives CSVEGQASGTTYEQYF.

The table lists this clone with a few counts. The V and J genes are TRBV7-9 and TRBJ2-5, with 8 bases fitting TRBD2. V was clipped by 5 bases and J by 2 bases; unmatched bases: 13. In germline, CDR1 is SEHNR, CDR2 FQNEAQ (reference sequence). The CDR3 extends over 17 amino acids. As DNA, the CDR3 is TGTGCCAGCAGCCCTCGCCTTGGCGGGGGGCAACAAGAGACCCAGTACTTC. This translates into CASSPRLGGGQQETQYF. Based on the CDR3 plus reference TRBV7-9 and TRBJ2-5, the full variable domain is DTGVSQNPRHKITKRGQNVTFRCDPISEHNRLYWYRQTLGQGPEFLTYFQNEAQLEKSRLLSDRFSAERPKGSFSTLEIQRTEQGDSAMYLCASSPRLGGGQQETQYFGPGTRLLVL.

The chain uses TRBV6-1 and TRBJ1-5, with a tentative D call TRBD1 (6 bases). Germline V CDR1 and CDR2: MNHNS, SASEGT. V lost 4 bases, J lost 0 bases, and 10 bases lay in between. The CDR3 contains 15 residues. The CDR3 is CASSVTGASNQPQHF. Written as DNA, the CDR3 is TGTGCCAGCAGTGTGACAGGAGCTAGCAATCAGCCCCAGCATTTT.

This clone has more than one count but fewer than ten. The rearrangement links TRBV9 to TRBJ2-3, with D possibly TRBD1 on 6 matching bases. The germline V gene has CDR1 SGDLS and CDR2 YYNGEE. This CDR3 spans 13 amino acids. The V and J ends lost 1 base and 8 bases respectively, with 11 bases between them. The CDR3 bases are TGTGCCAGCAGCGTATCTGAAGGGGGTACGCAGTATTTT. This encodes CASSVSEGGTQYF. Supplemented by reference TRBV9 and TRBJ2-3, the full variable domain reads DSGVTQTPKHLITATGQRVTLRCSPRSGDLSVYWYQQSLDQGLQFLIQYYNGEERAKGNILERFSAQQFPDLHSELNLSSLELGDSALYFCASSVSEGGTQYFGPGTRLTVL.